Below are 30 T cell receptor beta chains sequenced from a single sample in a study of cytomegalovirus exposure and HLA in healthy donors. The PCR contained 60 Vbeta and 13 Jbeta primers. Produced via immunoSEQ multiplex PCR; TCRdb's table is partial and in-frame only. The profile shows 200,000 to 250,000 clones, around 83% of them singletons. The sequenced sample consisted of PBMCs. These receptors came from a girl between 10 and 17 years old in good health and CMV-seronegative.

The rearrangement uses TRBV5-1 and TRBJ2-7; 9 bases line up with TRBD1. The V segment lost 0 bases and the J segment 5 bases; nucleotides outside the gene matches: 6. CDR3 size: 15 residues. Per the germline V gene, CDR1 is SGHRS and CDR2 is YFSETQ. CDR3 DNA sequence: TGCGCCAGCAGCTTGGAGGGGACAGGGACCCACGAGCAGTACTTC. It yields the protein CASSLEGTGTHEQYF.

Only one count was recorded for this clone. The V and J genes are TRBV19 and TRBJ1-2; a possible D gene is TRBD1 (6 bases). The CDR3 has 15 residues. Germline CDR1 reads LNHDA; CDR2 reads SQIVND (reference sequence). The ends were cut back, 3 bases at V and 7 bases at J, with 18 bases in the middle. The CDR3 sequence is CASSITPAGAAGYTF. CDR3 sequence (DNA): TGTGCCAGTAGTATTACCCCGGCAGGGGCGGCTGGCTACACCTTC.

The chain has TRBV28 and TRBJ2-7, with 9 bases lining up with TRBD2. V was clipped by 2 bases and J by 3 bases; unmatched bases: 5. CDR1 MDHEN and CDR2 SYDVKM come from the germline V gene. The CDR3 has 15 amino acids. DNA of the CDR3: TGTGCCAGCAGTTTAGTAGGGACTAGCCGCTACGAGCAGTACTTC. Amino acid sequence: CASSLVGTSRYEQYF.

V and J are TRBV7-9 and TRBJ2-5; weak D call: TRBD2 (6 bases). Germline V CDR1 and CDR2: SEHNR, FQNEAQ (reference sequence). Trimming stripped 7 bases from V and 5 bases from J, with 14 bases between. This CDR3 is 13 amino acids long. Here the CDR3 DNA reads TGTGCCAGCAACGGAGGGGTTGTGGAGACCCAGTACTTC. Protein: CASNGGVVETQYF.

The chain is built from TRBV5-1 and TRBJ2-3; the D gene is possibly TRBD2 (6 bases). This CDR3 has 15 residues. Germline loops: CDR1 SGHRS, CDR2 YFSETQ. Trimming removed 5 bases at V and 2 bases at J, with 15 bases between. The CDR3 nucleotides read TGCGCCAGCAGTAACGGGAGAGGTTACACAGATACGCAGTATTTT. Translation: CASSNGRGYTDTQYF.

This sequence joins TRBV19 and TRBJ2-3; no firm D call. Deletions cut 4 bases from V and 2 bases from J, with 7 bases between. CDR1 is LNHDA and CDR2 is SQIVND in the germline V gene (reference sequence). The CDR3 contains 13 residues. The CDR3 nucleotides are TGTGCCAGTAGTAGCGATTACACAGATACGCAGTATTTT. Translation: CASSSDYTDTQYF. Drawing the rest from reference TRBV19 and TRBJ2-3, the complete variable domain is DGGITQSPKYLFRKEGQNVTLSCEQNLNHDAMYWYRQDPGQGLRLIYYSQIVNDFQKGDIAEGYSVSREKKESFPLTVTSAQKNPTAFYLCASSSDYTDTQYFGPGTRLTVL.

The rearrangement joins TRBV9 to TRBJ2-1, with TRBD2 matching over 11 bases. CDR3 size: 15 residues. Trimming at V came to 4 bases and at J to 10 bases, leaving 10 bases not matched to a gene. Germline V gives CDR1 SGDLS, CDR2 YYNGEE. CDR3 sequence: CASSTQTSGDGEQFF. The CDR3 region has the DNA TGTGCCAGCAGCACGCAGACTAGCGGGGATGGGGAGCAGTTCTTC.

This chain links TRBV7-8 with TRBJ1-1; maybe TRBD1 (5 bases). This CDR3 comprises 13 residues. Germline loops: CDR1 SGHVS, CDR2 FQNEAQ. Deletions cut 6 bases from V and 1 base from J, with 9 bases between. CDR3 protein: CASSLGANTEAFF. CDR3 bases: TGTGCCAGCAGTCTTGGGGCGAACACTGAAGCTTTCTTT.

This clone has more than one count but fewer than ten. The rearrangement uses TRBV11-2 and TRBJ1-1; D perhaps matches TRBD1 (5 bases). The germline V gene encodes CDR1 SGHAT and CDR2 FQNNGV. V lost 4 bases to trimming and J lost 7 bases, with 13 bases between them. This CDR3 contains 13 residues. CDR3 in amino acids: CASSSGGGVEAFF. DNA of the CDR3: TGTGCCAGCAGCTCCGGTGGGGGGGTTGAAGCTTTCTTT. The full variable domain, with the rest looked up from reference TRBV11-2 and TRBJ1-1, is EAGVAQSPRYKIIEKRQSVAFWCNPISGHATLYWYQQILGQGPKLLIQFQNNGVVDDSQLPKDRFSAERLKGVDSTLKIQPAKLEDSAVYLCASSSGGGVEAFFGQGTRLTVV.

Concerning this clone: Additional DNA sequences in this sample encode the identical CDR3. J is TRBJ1-2 and V is TRBV6-5; D might be TRBD1 (6 bases). This CDR3 spans 11 amino acids. The germline V gene has CDR1 MNHEY and CDR2 SVGAGI. V was clipped by 9 bases and J by 7 bases, with 12 bases between them. CDR3 protein: CASSRGGGYTF. In nucleotides, the CDR3 is TGTGCCAGTTCGAGGGGGGGTGGCTACACCTTC.

The rearrangement joins TRBV29-1 to TRBJ1-1, with D perhaps TRBD1 (6 bases). Between the trimmed V and J ends, which lost 4 bases and 0 bases, there was a span of 9 bases. Germline assignment: CDR1 SQVTM and CDR2 ANQGSEA. CDR3 length: 13 amino acids. CDR3 region: CSVVTGMNTEAFF. The CDR3 DNA is TGCAGCGTTGTGACAGGAATGAACACTGAAGCTTTCTTT.

The chain couples TRBV6-1 to TRBJ2-7; D is undetermined. The CDR3 has 17 amino acids. Germline CDR1 MNHNS, CDR2 SASEGT. The ends were cut back, 4 bases at V and 1 base at J, with 20 bases in the middle. The CDR3 reads CASSVPLVGLLSYEQYF. CDR3 DNA sequence: TGTGCCAGCAGTGTCCCCTTAGTCGGTTTGCTATCCTACGAGCAGTACTTC.

The chain carries TRBV5-5 and TRBJ1-2, with D uncertain. The V and J ends lost 3 bases and 0 bases respectively, with 12 bases between them. Germline CDR1 reads SGHKS; CDR2 reads YYEKEE (reference sequence). This CDR3 is 15 amino acids long. CDR3 in DNA: TGTGCCAGCAGCTCTCAGTCCCAAGCTAACTATGGCTACACCTTC. Its protein product is CASSSQSQANYGYTF.

The rearrangement links TRBV27 to TRBJ2-1; 7 nucleotides line up with TRBD2. Germline V gene lookup returns CDR1 MNHEY and CDR2 SMNVEV (reference sequence). The CDR3 contains 15 residues. V gave up 7 bases and J gave up 10 bases; unmatched junction bases: 16. In DNA, the CDR3 is TGTGCCAGCACCCTGGGCGGGAGTTGGGTCAGAGAGCAGTTCTTC. Its translation is CASTLGGSWVREQFF.

This clone showed up just a few times. The chain joins TRBV29-1 to TRBJ2-3; the D gene is possibly TRBD2 (6 bases). The length of the CDR3 is 13 residues. With 5 bases removed from V and 1 base from J, the gap between germline ends came to 10 bases. Per the germline V gene, CDR1 is SQVTM and CDR2 is ANQGSEA. CDR3 sequence (DNA): TGCAGCGTTCTATCTAGCGGCACAGATACGCAGTATTTT. Encoded protein: CSVLSSGTDTQYF.

The genes are TRBV28 and TRBJ1-5; maybe TRBD1 (6 bases). Germline CDR1 is MDHEN and CDR2 is SYDVKM. The CDR3 is 14 residues long. Trimming pared 7 bases from V and 4 bases from J, leaving 14 bases between. The CDR3 spells CASNPGTMNQPQHF. The CDR3 DNA reads as TGTGCCAGCAACCCTGGGACAATGAATCAGCCCCAGCATTTT.

This clone was seen only once. This rearrangement joins TRBV6-6 to TRBJ2-7, with 7 bases that match TRBD1. Trimming cost V 6 bases and J 4 bases; bases outside gene matches: 9. Germline-derived CDR1 and CDR2 are MNHNY and SVGAGI (reference sequence). CDR3 length equals 14 residues. The CDR3 region has the DNA TGTGCCAGCAGCCTGACAGGGCCGACATACGAGCAGTACTTC. It is translated as CASSLTGPTYEQYF.

This clone was picked up a small number of times. For the CDR3, the DNA is TGTGCCAGCAGCCGTCGACAGTACAATGAGCAGTTCTTC. It translates to CASSRRQYNEQFF. V gene TRBV5-8 combines with J gene TRBJ2-1; weak D call: TRBD1 (5 bases). CDR3 length equals 13 residues. V was pared by 4 bases and J by 4 bases, with 9 bases between. The germline V gene has CDR1 SGHTS and CDR2 YDEGEE. Combining the CDR3 with reference TRBV5-8 and TRBJ2-1 gives the whole variable domain EAGVTQSPTHLIKTRGQQATLRCSPISGHTSVYWYQQALGLGLQFLLWYDEGEERNRGNFPPRFSGRQFPNYSSELNVNALELEDSALYLCASSRRQYNEQFFGPGTRLTVL.

The CDR3 is CSGSGRAYNEQFF. In DNA form, the CDR3 reads TGCAGCGGGAGCGGGAGGGCCTACAATGAGCAGTTCTTC. The rearrangement links TRBV29-1 to TRBJ2-1; 10 bases agree with TRBD2. Germline V gives CDR1 SQVTM, CDR2 ANQGSEA. V lost 7 bases and J lost 2; bases outside the gene matches: 2. This CDR3 region has 13 residues.

This clone has only a few counts. The V call is TRBV30, the J call TRBJ2-3, with 14 bases matching TRBD2. V lost 4 bases to trimming and J lost 6 bases; unmatched junction nucleotides: 6. The CDR3 extends over 15 amino acids. Germline V gene sequence: CDR1 GTSNPN, CDR2 SVGIG (reference sequence). CDR3 protein: CAWKTSGRAWDTQYF. DNA of the CDR3: TGTGCCTGGAAGACTAGCGGGAGGGCGTGGGATACGCAGTATTTT. Filled out from reference TRBV30 and TRBJ2-3, the complete variable domain reads SQTIHQWPATLVQPVGSPLSLECTVEGTSNPNLYWYRQAAGRGLQLLFYSVGIGQISSEVPQNLSASRPQDRQFILSSKKLLLSDSGFYLCAWKTSGRAWDTQYFGPGTRLTVL.

The rearrangement uses TRBV2 and TRBJ2-2; 9 bases fit TRBD1. V trimming: 9 bases; J trimming: 2 bases; junction bases outside the gene matches: 22. There are 20 residues in the CDR3. Germline values: CDR1 SNHLY, CDR2 FYNNEI. The CDR3 reads CARSRIGTGSLGSNTGELFF. The DNA of the CDR3 is TGTGCCAGGAGCCGGATAGGGACAGGGTCCCTCGGCTCAAACACCGGGGAGCTGTTTTTT.

The CDR3 nucleotides read TGTGCCAGCTCACCCGTCAGGGGCAGAACCGACACTGAAGCTTTCTTT. This sequence encodes CASSPVRGRTDTEAFF. The gene calls are TRBV18 and TRBJ1-1, with D perhaps TRBD1 (6 bases). CDR3 length equals 16 residues. V gave up 3 bases and J gave up 3 bases, with 17 bases separating them. Germline V gene lookup returns CDR1 KGHSH and CDR2 LQKENI.

This chain links TRBV5-1 with TRBJ2-5; 7 bases are a match to TRBD1. Germline lookup yields CDR1 SGHRS and CDR2 YFSETQ. V was clipped by 4 bases and J by 2 bases; unmatched bases: 5. There are 14 residues in the CDR3. The CDR3 DNA follows: TGCGCCAGCAGCACTGGGACAGATCAAGAGACCCAGTACTTC. Translating gives CASSTGTDQETQYF.

The chain joins TRBV4-3 to TRBJ2-5; 7 bases fit TRBD2. CDR3 length: 16 amino acids. With 0 bases clipped from V and 2 bases from J, the junction kept 6 bases outside the gene matches. Germline V gene sequence: CDR1 LGHNA, CDR2 YSLEER. CDR3 bases: TGCGCCAGCAGCCAAGATACAGCGGGGCTTCAAGAGACCCAGTACTTC. Its protein is CASSQDTAGLQETQYF.

V and J are TRBV29-1 and TRBJ2-5; 9 bases match TRBD2. J was trimmed by 5 bases and V by 6 bases; bases with no gene match: 13. CDR1 and CDR2 (germline): SQVTM, ANQGSEA. The CDR3 extends over 15 amino acids. CDR3 nucleotide sequence: TGCAGCGTGGCGGGAGGGCTATCCCGTCGGGAGACCCAGTACTTC. Translation gives CSVAGGLSRRETQYF.

This rearrangement joins TRBV29-1 to TRBJ2-7; 7 bases align to TRBD2. V lost 8 bases and J lost 2; bases outside the gene matches: 6. Germline V gene lookup returns CDR1 SQVTM and CDR2 ANQGSEA. The CDR3 contains 12 residues. In nucleotides, the CDR3 is TGCAGCTCCCTCGGACTAGCCTACGAGCAGTACTTC. It encodes CSSLGLAYEQYF.

The gene calls are TRBV5-5 and TRBJ1-4, with D unresolved. The germline CDR1 and CDR2 sequences are SGHKS and YYEKEE (reference sequence). V lost 2 bases, J lost 3 bases, and 11 bases lay in between. The CDR3 extends over 15 amino acids. In DNA, the CDR3 is TGTGCCAGCAGCTTATTAAGAGTAGCTAATGAAAAACTGTTTTTT. Translated: CASSLLRVANEKLFF.

This clone has a handful of counts. The chain carries TRBV19 and TRBJ2-1; no definite D call. V dropped 2 bases and J dropped 9 bases, with 5 bases sitting between them. This CDR3 contains 11 residues. Per the germline V gene, CDR1 is LNHDA and CDR2 is SQIVND (reference sequence). CDR3 sequence (DNA): TGTGCCAGTAGTATACGGTTTGAGCAGTTCTTC. Translating gives CASSIRFEQFF.

This chain uses TRBV4-2 with TRBJ1-2, with TRBD1 as a possible D gene (6 bases). The CDR3 is made up of 15 amino acids. Trimming stripped 1 base from V and 1 base from J, with 10 bases between. The V gene's germline CDR1 is LGHNA and CDR2 YNFKEQ. This CDR3 is CASSQGTVVNYGYTF. The CDR3 nucleotides are TGTGCCAGCAGCCAAGGGACAGTCGTTAACTATGGCTACACCTTC.

In this sample, this clone turned up once. The rearrangement links TRBV5-1 to TRBJ2-7; D uncertain. V was trimmed by 2 bases and J by 1 base, leaving 13 bases between them. CDR3 length: 15 residues. Germline-derived CDR1 and CDR2 are SGHRS and YFSETQ. The CDR3 sequence is CASSLSGSFSYEQYF. In DNA, the CDR3 is TGCGCCAGCAGCTTATCCGGGTCTTTTTCCTACGAGCAGTACTTC.